Following are 28 T cell receptor beta chains from one sample sequenced in a study of T cell responses to AZD1222 COVID-19 vaccine. Some clones are missing from TCRdb's copy, which holds only in-frame ones; the method was immunoSEQ multiplex PCR. The data hold 130,000 or so clones, with 85% to 95% observed a single time. Specimen: peripheral blood, collected on day 0 of AZD1222 vaccination. These receptors were obtained from an adult in good health.

The chain has TRBV11-2 and TRBJ1-1; D is possibly TRBD1 (6 bases). The V and J ends lost 4 bases and 11 bases respectively, with 17 bases between them. Germline lookup yields CDR1 SGHAT and CDR2 FQNNGV. The CDR3 runs to 13 residues. This CDR3 reads CASSSPGGLGAFF. As DNA, the CDR3 is TGTGCCAGCAGCTCACCCGGGGGGCTCGGGGCTTTCTTT.

CDR3 DNA sequence: TGTGCCAGCAGACTTGGGACTAGCGGTCCCTACGAGCAGTACTTC. The encoded protein is CASRLGTSGPYEQYF. The V gene is TRBV7-3, the J gene TRBJ2-7, with 11 bases fitting TRBD2. The length of the CDR3 is 15 residues. Germline assignment: CDR1 SGHTA and CDR2 FQGTGA. Unmatched junction bases numbered 6, after V lost 6 bases and J lost 2 bases.

This chain joins TRBV5-1 and TRBJ1-1; a possible D gene is TRBD1 (5 bases). The ends were cut back, 4 bases at V and 1 base at J, with 26 bases in the middle. Germline values: CDR1 SGHRS, CDR2 YFSETQ. The CDR3 totals 19 residues. The CDR3 nucleotides are TGCGCCAGCAGCCTCCAAAACCCCCGGGACTCAAGGGGGAACACTGAAGCTTTCTTT. Its protein product is CASSLQNPRDSRGNTEAFF.

The chain has TRBV28 and TRBJ2-3; a weak D match, TRBD2 (5 bases). The CDR3 runs 14 residues. Germline assignment: CDR1 MDHEN and CDR2 SYDVKM. V was cut by 5 bases and J by 6 bases, with 15 bases left in between. In DNA, the CDR3 is TGTGCCAGCAGTCCTGTGTGGGGAGTGGATACGCAGTATTTT. Translating gives CASSPVWGVDTQYF.

This chain links TRBV14 with TRBJ1-1; D perhaps matches TRBD1 (6 bases). Trimming took off 4 bases at V and 11 bases at J, with 17 bases between the two ends. Germline CDR1 is SGHDN and CDR2 is FVKESK. The CDR3 consists of 13 residues. In nucleotides, the CDR3 is TGTGCCAGCAGCCGGACACAGGGTTTTCGGGCTTTCTTT. Protein product: CASSRTQGFRAFF.

The V gene is TRBV11-3, the J gene TRBJ2-1; TRBD2 matches at 10 bases. V dropped 5 bases and J dropped 5; count of bases not matched to a gene: 9. CDR3 length equals 16 residues. The germline V gene has CDR1 SGHNT and CDR2 YENEEA. CDR3 nucleotides: TGTGCCAGCAGCCAAGGGGGACTAGCGAATAACAATGAGCAGTTCTTC. Translated: CASSQGGLANNNEQFF.

The chain joins TRBV19 to TRBJ2-2; D gene unclear. There are 17 residues in the CDR3. The germline CDR1 and CDR2 sequences are LNHDA and SQIVND (reference sequence). Between the trimmed V and J ends, which lost 0 bases and 9 bases, there was a span of 20 bases. The CDR3 coding sequence is TGTGCCAGTAGTATAGACCTGAGCGCCACCCTGCTGAGGGAGCTGTTTTTT. Translating it yields CASSIDLSATLLRELFF.

The chain uses TRBV3-1 (or the pseudogene TRBV3-2) and TRBJ1-1, with TRBD1 as a possible D gene (5 bases). Looked up from germline, CDR1 is LGHDT and CDR2 is YNNKEL (reference sequence). V dropped 1 base and J dropped 0 bases, with 18 bases sitting between them. CDR3 size: 18 residues. This chain's CDR3 is CASSQVPHLGAMNTEAFF. For the CDR3, the DNA is TGTGCCAGCAGCCAAGTACCACACCTCGGGGCTATGAACACTGAAGCTTTCTTT.

The chain combines TRBV29-1 with TRBJ2-7; 7 nucleotides align to TRBD1. Germline V gene data show CDR1 as SQVTM and CDR2 as ANQGSEA. This CDR3 is built from 13 residues. The V and J ends lost 0 bases and 7 bases, in that order; junction bases with no gene match: 6. The CDR3 spells CSVEDREDREQYF. In nucleotides, the CDR3 is TGCAGCGTTGAAGATAGAGAGGACAGGGAGCAGTACTTC.

The chain employs TRBV12-3 or TRBV12-4 and TRBJ2-5; a possible D gene is TRBD2 (6 bases). The CDR3 spans 13 residues. V lost 7 bases, J lost 1 base, and 10 bases lay in between. CDR3 residues: CASTRDSQETQYF. The CDR3 DNA follows: TGTGCCAGCACCCGGGACTCCCAAGAGACCCAGTACTTC.

V is TRBV28 and J is TRBJ2-7; TRBD1 agrees at 7 bases. CDR3 size: 17 residues. Looked up from germline, CDR1 is MDHEN and CDR2 is SYDVKM. The ends lost 4 bases at V and 0 bases at J; junction bases unmatched: 12. DNA of the CDR3: TGTGCCAGCAGTTCAAACTACAGGGGATTCCTCTCCTACGAGCAGTACTTC. It translates to CASSSNYRGFLSYEQYF.

The chain combines TRBV5-1 with TRBJ1-2, with 7 bases lining up with TRBD1. This CDR3 is built from 16 residues. V gave up 2 bases and J gave up 0 bases; unmatched junction bases: 7. Per germline, CDR1 SGHRS and CDR2 YFSETQ. This chain's CDR3 is CASSLTRGSANYGYTF. DNA for the CDR3: TGCGCCAGCAGCTTAACCAGGGGGTCTGCTAACTATGGCTACACCTTC.

This clone was seen a single time. A read error may produce the germline difference seen at one junction end. The chain is built from TRBV29-1 and TRBJ2-7; tentative D call: TRBD1 (5 bases). Germline-derived CDR1 and CDR2 are SQVTM and ANQGSEA. CDR3 length: 12 residues. This CDR3 is CSVEGASYEQYF. The DNA of the CDR3 is TGCAGCGTCGAAGGGGCCTCCTACGAGCAGTACTTC.

CDR3 DNA: TGTGCCAGCAGCTTAAGGCAGGGTGGTCAGCCCCAGCATTTT. This codes for CASSLRQGGQPQHF. The rearrangement uses TRBV7-2 and TRBJ1-5; TRBD1 is a possible D gene (5 bases). The CDR3 totals 14 residues. Germline V gene sequence: CDR1 SGHTA, CDR2 FQGNSA. V was pared by 2 bases and J by 6 bases, with 11 bases between.

V is TRBV19 and J is TRBJ2-1; D assignment may be TRBD1 or TRBD2 (5 bases each). V was pared by 8 bases and J by 9 bases, with 20 bases between. CDR3 size: 14 residues. The germline V gene has CDR1 LNHDA and CDR2 SQIVND (reference sequence). The CDR3 loop is CASRGAITPSEQFF. As DNA, the CDR3 is TGTGCCAGTCGAGGGGCGATCACCCCGAGTGAGCAGTTCTTC.

The chain has TRBV7-2 and TRBJ2-7, with D perhaps matching TRBD2 (5 bases). Looked up from germline, CDR1 is SGHTA and CDR2 is FQGNSA. CDR3 length: 12 amino acids. The V gene lost 9 bases and the J gene lost 4 bases, with 13 bases spanning the gap. In nucleotides, the CDR3 is TGTGCCAGTGGTGGTGGGAGTTACGAGCAGTACTTC. This sequence encodes CASGGGSYEQYF.

The chain couples TRBV9 to TRBJ2-7, with a possible D match to TRBD1 (6 bases). The CDR3 extends over 15 amino acids. Germline V gives CDR1 SGDLS, CDR2 YYNGEE. The V end was cut by 3 bases, the J end by 3 bases, with 16 bases between. CDR3 sequence (DNA): TGTGCCAGCAGCGGAGGGGCAGGGGCCATCTACGAGCAGTACTTC. Its translation: CASSGGAGAIYEQYF.

The chain carries TRBV18 and TRBJ2-5; no clear D. CDR1 and CDR2 from the germline V gene are KGHSH and LQKENI. V gave up 4 bases and J gave up 5 bases, with 5 bases separating them. This CDR3 has 11 residues. CDR3 bases: TGTGCCAGCTCACGTTCTGAGACCCAGTACTTC. It translates to CASSRSETQYF.

This chain joins TRBV10-3 and TRBJ1-1; no clear D. The CDR3 is 16 residues long. Germline V gives CDR1 ENHRY, CDR2 SYGVKD. V dropped 0 bases and J dropped 2 bases, with 13 bases sitting between them. Here the CDR3 DNA reads TGTGCCATCAGTGAGTCTGGCGGCAGACCCAACACTGAAGCTTTCTTT. It translates to CAISESGGRPNTEAFF.

V is TRBV27 and J is TRBJ2-5; TRBD1 might be the D (6 bases). The germline CDR1 and CDR2 sequences are MNHEY and SMNVEV (reference sequence). The CDR3 runs to 14 residues. V lost 3 bases and J lost 1, with 9 bases in between. CDR3 sequence reads: CASSFGRGQETQYF. The CDR3 nucleotides read TGTGCCAGCAGTTTTGGCAGGGGCCAAGAGACCCAGTACTTC.

This sequence joins TRBV7-3 and TRBJ2-7; TRBD2 might be the D (5 bases). The germline CDR1 and CDR2 sequences are SGHTA and FQGTGA. The CDR3 is made up of 14 amino acids. Trimming shortened V by 4 bases and J by 3 bases, and 13 bases separated the two germline ends. This chain's CDR3 is CASSSGGPFYEQYF. CDR3 bases: TGTGCCAGCAGCTCGGGCGGGCCTTTCTACGAGCAGTACTTC.

The rearrangement joins TRBV24-1 to TRBJ2-3; TRBD2 matches at 11 bases. Germline loops: CDR1 KGHDR, CDR2 SFDVKD. The CDR3 runs to 16 residues. Unmatched junction bases numbered 4, after V lost 4 bases and J lost 2 bases. The CDR3 sequence is CATSDRTSGFTDTQYF. As DNA, the CDR3 is TGTGCCACCAGTGACAGGACTAGCGGGTTCACAGATACGCAGTATTTT.

The chain joins TRBV19 to TRBJ1-1, with D hard to call. V lost 7 bases and J lost 4, with 13 bases in between. Germline V gene data show CDR1 as LNHDA and CDR2 as SQIVND (reference sequence). The CDR3 sequence is 13 residues long. CDR3 in DNA: TGTGCCAGTACGGTTAGCCGGGGCACTGAAGCTTTCTTT. It is translated as CASTVSRGTEAFF.

The genes are TRBV27 and TRBJ2-2, with D uncertain. The CDR3 is 16 residues long. V was clipped by 0 bases and J by 4 bases, with 12 bases between them. The germline gives CDR1 MNHEY, CDR2 SMNVEV (reference sequence). CDR3 loop: CASSLSPGRVTGELFF. Written as DNA, the CDR3 is TGTGCCAGCAGTTTATCTCCCGGCAGAGTCACCGGGGAGCTGTTTTTT.

The V gene is TRBV27, the J gene TRBJ2-4, with D unresolved. This CDR3 comprises 16 residues. V was trimmed by 0 bases and J by 9 bases, leaving 18 bases between them. Germline CDR1 reads MNHEY; CDR2 reads SMNVEV (reference sequence). The CDR3, as DNA: TGTGCCAGCAGTTTATCCCCGGGTACGGGTGTGGGCATTCAGTACTTC. It encodes CASSLSPGTGVGIQYF.

The rearrangement uses TRBV28 and TRBJ1-5, with D possibly matching TRBD1 (6 bases). V was clipped by 5 bases and J by 4 bases, with 15 bases between them. The CDR3 is made up of 15 amino acids. Germline V lookup: CDR1 MDHEN, CDR2 SYDVKM. The CDR3 DNA follows: TGTGCCAGCAGTCGCGTACAGGGCGGTAATCAGCCCCAGCATTTT. Encoded protein: CASSRVQGGNQPQHF. Full variable domain (outside the CDR3, taken from reference TRBV28 and TRBJ1-5): DVKVTQSSRYLVKRTGEKVFLECVQDMDHENMFWYRQDPGLGLRLIYFSYDVKMKEKGDIPEGYSVSREKKERFSLILESASTNQTSMYLCASSRVQGGNQPQHFGDGTRLSIL.

The chain has TRBV4-3 and TRBJ2-7, with D tentatively TRBD2 (5 bases). V was cut by 4 bases and J by 2 bases, with 9 bases left in between. The V gene's germline CDR1 is LGHNA and CDR2 YSLEER. CDR3 size: 13 residues. The CDR3 loop reads CASSPGRPYEQYF. Here the CDR3 DNA reads TGCGCCAGCAGCCCTGGGAGACCCTACGAGCAGTACTTC.

Details on this clone: The same CDR3 arises from other DNA sequences in this sample as well. The V and J genes are TRBV11-2 and TRBJ1-6; 9 bases agree with TRBD1. V lost 5 bases and J lost 0; bases outside the gene matches: 8. The germline CDR1 and CDR2 sequences are SGHAT and FQNNGV. The CDR3 consists of 18 residues. In DNA form, the CDR3 reads TGTGCCAGCAGCCCGCGACAGGGGGGGAGCTCCTATAATTCACCCCTCCACTTT. This translates into CASSPRQGGSSYNSPLHF.